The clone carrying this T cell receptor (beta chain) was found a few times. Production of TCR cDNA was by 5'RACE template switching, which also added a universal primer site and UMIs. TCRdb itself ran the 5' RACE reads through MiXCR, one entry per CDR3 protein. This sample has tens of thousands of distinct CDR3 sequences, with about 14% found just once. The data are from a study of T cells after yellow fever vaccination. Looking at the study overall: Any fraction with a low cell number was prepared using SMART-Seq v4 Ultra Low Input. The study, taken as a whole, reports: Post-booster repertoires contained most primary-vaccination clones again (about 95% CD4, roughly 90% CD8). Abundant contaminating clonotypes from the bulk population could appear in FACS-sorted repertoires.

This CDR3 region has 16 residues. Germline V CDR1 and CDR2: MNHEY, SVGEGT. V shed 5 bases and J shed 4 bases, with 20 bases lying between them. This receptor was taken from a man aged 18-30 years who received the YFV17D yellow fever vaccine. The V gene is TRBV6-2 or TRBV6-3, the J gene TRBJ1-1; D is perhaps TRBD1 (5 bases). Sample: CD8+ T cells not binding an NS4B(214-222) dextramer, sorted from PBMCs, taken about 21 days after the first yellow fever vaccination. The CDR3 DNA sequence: TGTGCCAGCAGTCAGAGGGACGGTCGAAGTGGCACTGAAGCTTTCTTT. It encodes CASSQRDGRSGTEAFF.